This T cell receptor (beta chain) comes out of a study of type 1 regulatory T cells. The overall study: T-allo10 is a Tr1-enriched, alloantigen-specific CD4 T cell product made in vitro. Study findings and constraints: Tr1 cells had a more restricted TCR repertoire than non-Tr1 cells.

The V segment lost 2 bases and the J segment 5 bases; nucleotides outside the gene matches: 2. From germline, CDR1 is LGHDT and CDR2 YNNKEL (reference sequence). The CDR3 loop spans 14 amino acids. TCRdb reanalysed the reads using MiXCR and keeps one entry per CDR3 protein. The sample contains about 62,000 distinct CDR3 sequences, 60% to 65% of which appear only once. This clonotype was counted between two and nine times. Its specificity is unknown. This chain links TRBV3-1 with TRBJ2-1, with 8 nucleotides matching TRBD2. Sequencing used cultured non-Tr1 T cells, either the whole culture or a sorted T cell fraction (not recorded which). The TCR comes from a human donor in good health. The CDR3 nucleotides read TGTGCCAGCAGCCAAAGCGGGAGCAACAATGAGCAGTTCTTC. Protein: CASSQSGSNNEQFF.